This TCR beta chain was identified during a study of control samples from healthy donors and cancer patients. CDR1 is LNHDA and CDR2 is SQIVND in the germline V gene (reference sequence). The CDR3 is 15 residues long. With 5 bases clipped from V and 4 bases from J, the junction kept 6 bases outside the gene matches. TCRdb keeps only in-frame clones here, not all; method: immunoSEQ multiplex PCR. This sample has 150,000 to 200,000 clones, with 90% to 95% found just once. Source material: blood. The clonotype was recovered from a man aged 30 to 39 in good health. This sequence joins TRBV19 and TRBJ2-5; 11 bases align to TRBD1. CDR3 protein: CASSGTGGTRETQYF. For the CDR3, the DNA is TGTGCCAGTAGTGGGACAGGGGGAACCCGAGAGACCCAGTACTTC.